This T cell receptor (beta chain) was sequenced in a study of vaccination and CD4 T cells after COVID-19. The Oncomine TCR Beta short-read assay sequenced DNA from cultured CD4+ T cells. TCRdb passed the PCR reads through MiXCR, listing each CDR3 protein once. The sample includes about 15,000 distinct CDR3 sequences, approximately 40% of them seen just once. This CDR3 region has 15 residues. Per germline, CDR1 SGHTA and CDR2 FQGNSA. Trimming pared 0 bases from V and 6 bases from J, leaving 15 bases between. In regard to this clonotype: Antigen specificity is unknown.

The treatment is: roughly ten-day PBMC culture with coronavirus spike peptide pools or control peptides (ViraFEST assay). Days 3 and 7 saw half the medium replaced with fresh IL-2 medium. This chain links TRBV7-2 with TRBJ2-7; possibly TRBD2 for D (5 bases). The sample consisted of cultured CD4+ T cells from blood. The receptor's source is a human donor with COVID-19. The CDR3 coding sequence is TGTGCCAGCAGCTTAGCCGGTTGGGCTGGGAGCGAGCAGTACTTC. Translation gives CASSLAGWAGSEQYF. The full variable domain, rest sourced from reference TRBV7-2 and TRBJ2-7, is GAGVSQSPSNKVTEKGKDVELRCDPISGHTALYWYRQSLGQGLEFLIYFQGNSAPDKSGLPSDRFSAERTGGSVSTLTIQRTQQEDSAVYLCASSLAGWAGSEQYFGPGTRLTVT.